A selection of T cell receptor beta chains follows, all from one sample in a study of human T cells and chemical hapten exposure. TCRdb processed the 5' RACE reads anew with MiXCR; each CDR3 protein has one entry. The sample lists 110,000 or so distinct CDR3 sequences; around 20% were seen once. These receptors were obtained from a human donor in good health. Each CDR3 is given with its conserved first and last residue. Each record gives: CDR3 protein, V gene, J gene.

CDR3 protein: CASRGLTSGTSPADTQYF; V gene: TRBV25-1; J gene: TRBJ2-3
CDR3 protein: CATSDTTSGDSYNEQFF; V gene: TRBV24-1; J gene: TRBJ2-1
CDR3 protein: CASSQDTVTYEQYF; V gene: TRBV3-1; J gene: TRBJ2-7
CDR3 protein: CASSPLWGGTEAFF; V gene: TRBV27; J gene: TRBJ1-1
CDR3 protein: CSVDRGNQPQHF; V gene: TRBV29-1; J gene: TRBJ1-5
CDR3 protein: CASSPRRATNEKLFF; V gene: TRBV7-8; J gene: TRBJ1-4
CDR3 protein: CASSLAGWEEPQHF; V gene: TRBV7-9; J gene: TRBJ1-5
CDR3 protein: CASSLWQGNEKLFF; V gene: TRBV28; J gene: TRBJ1-4
CDR3 protein: CASNPRGGKNIQYF; V gene: TRBV28; J gene: TRBJ2-4
CDR3 protein: CASRPPGLSSTDTQYF; V gene: TRBV28; J gene: TRBJ2-3
CDR3 protein: CASSPSVTSGRYEQYF; V gene: TRBV18; J gene: TRBJ2-7
CDR3 protein: CASSLAVGGNGNTEAFF; V gene: TRBV12-3/TRBV12-4; J gene: TRBJ1-1
CDR3 protein: CASRPNKIDREGTEAFF; V gene: TRBV7-9; J gene: TRBJ1-1
CDR3 protein: CASSLLGSGTKNIQYF; V gene: TRBV28; J gene: TRBJ2-4
CDR3 protein: CASSHRDRTSTNEKLFF; V gene: TRBV3-1; J gene: TRBJ1-4
CDR3 protein: CASSLGRGGSGTSEISSTDTQYF; V gene: TRBV28; J gene: TRBJ2-3
CDR3 protein: CASSEETSGANVLTF; V gene: TRBV6-1; J gene: TRBJ2-6
CDR3 protein: CASIPGGLGTGELFF; V gene: TRBV6-2/TRBV6-3; J gene: TRBJ2-2
CDR3 protein: CASSSTSGKSTDTQYF; V gene: TRBV13; J gene: TRBJ2-3
CDR3 protein: CASSFFPGDNEQFF; V gene: TRBV5-1; J gene: TRBJ2-1
CDR3 protein: CASSLTASGTSNEQFF; V gene: TRBV5-1; J gene: TRBJ2-1
CDR3 protein: CASSYSQGAYGYTF; V gene: TRBV6-5; J gene: TRBJ1-2
CDR3 protein: CASSFDRGREQYF; V gene: TRBV7-8; J gene: TRBJ2-7
CDR3 protein: CAISEGPGTNEKLFF; V gene: TRBV10-3; J gene: TRBJ1-4
CDR3 protein: CASSTGVREKLFF; V gene: TRBV12-3/TRBV12-4; J gene: TRBJ1-4
CDR3 protein: CASSKGTNGRAETQYF; V gene: TRBV21-1; J gene: TRBJ2-5
CDR3 protein: CASSYPAGGGGANVLTF; V gene: TRBV6-5; J gene: TRBJ2-6
CDR3 protein: CASSYRETGELFF; V gene: TRBV5-1; J gene: TRBJ2-2
CDR3 protein: CASSDSGGGSEKLFF; V gene: TRBV6-4; J gene: TRBJ1-4
CDR3 protein: CATSVAGGLIYNEQFF; V gene: TRBV24-1; J gene: TRBJ2-1
CDR3 protein: CASSLVLGLTDTQYF; V gene: TRBV12-3/TRBV12-4; J gene: TRBJ2-3
CDR3 protein: CASSSYGQENYGYTF; V gene: TRBV28; J gene: TRBJ1-2
CDR3 protein: CASSPTANTEAFF; V gene: TRBV5-1; J gene: TRBJ1-1
CDR3 protein: CASSSQPNYGYTF; V gene: TRBV27; J gene: TRBJ1-2
CDR3 protein: CASSHEYSLTNYGYTF; V gene: TRBV11-2; J gene: TRBJ1-2
CDR3 protein: CASSRNRGVTEAFF; V gene: TRBV13; J gene: TRBJ1-1